A single sample gave rise to the 18 T cell receptor beta chains below, sequenced in a study of cytomegalovirus exposure and HLA in healthy donors. Both 60 Vbeta primers and 13 Jbeta primers went into the PCR. Libraries were prepared by immunoSEQ multiplex PCR; TCRdb keeps only in-frame clonotypes and omits some of them. The sample shows about 130,000 clones, 80% to 90% of them seen only once. The sample was PBMCs. These TCRs come from a woman between 25 and 40 years old in good health and CMV-seronegative.

The chain employs TRBV4-2 and TRBJ2-1; the D gene is possibly TRBD2 (5 bases). There are 15 residues in the CDR3. V was cut by 1 base and J by 0 bases, with 7 bases left in between. From germline, CDR1 is LGHNA and CDR2 YNFKEQ. The DNA of the CDR3 is TGTGCCAGCAGCCAAGCAAGCGGCTCCTACAATGAGCAGTTCTTC. Its translation: CASSQASGSYNEQFF.

This clone was detected once. CDR3 loop: CASTQRENTGELFF. The CDR3 DNA sequence: TGTGCCAGCACTCAGCGGGAGAACACCGGGGAGCTGTTTTTT. The chain links TRBV2 to TRBJ2-2; 7 bases match TRBD2. The V gene's germline CDR1 is SNHLY and CDR2 FYNNEI. This CDR3 comprises 14 residues. The V and J ends lost 7 bases and 1 base, in that order; junction bases with no gene match: 3.

The chain uses TRBV9 and TRBJ1-3, with D hard to call. The CDR3 consists of 14 residues. Trimming took off 4 bases at V and 4 bases at J, with 12 bases between the two ends. Looked up from germline, CDR1 is SGDLS and CDR2 is YYNGEE. CDR3 protein: CASSPDQRGNTIYF. The CDR3 coding sequence is TGTGCCAGCAGCCCTGATCAGAGGGGAAACACCATATATTTT.

V and J are TRBV5-1 and TRBJ2-1, with 11 bases matching TRBD2. This CDR3 is 17 amino acids long. J lost 4 bases, V lost 0 bases, and 6 bases had no gene match. CDR1 SGHRS and CDR2 YFSETQ come from the germline V gene. In DNA form, the CDR3 reads TGCGCCAGCAGCTTGGCAGTAGCGGGGGGGCTATACAATGAGCAGTTCTTC. Protein: CASSLAVAGGLYNEQFF.

This clone was picked up a small number of times. The chain couples TRBV6-4 to TRBJ1-2, with TRBD1 matching over 8 bases. V lost 5 bases, J lost 3 bases, and 8 bases stayed unmatched. The CDR3 is made up of 15 amino acids. Per the germline V gene, CDR1 is MRHNA and CDR2 is SNTAGT. CDR3 sequence reads: CASSQGARTYYGYTF. DNA for the CDR3: TGTGCCAGCAGTCAGGGGGCGCGAACGTACTATGGCTACACCTTC.

The J gene is TRBJ2-3, the V gene TRBV12-5, with 16 bases that match TRBD2. This CDR3 contains 19 residues. Losses at the gene ends were 5 bases for V and 2 bases for J; bases not matched to a gene: 10. Germline CDR1 reads LGHNT; CDR2 reads FRNRAP. The CDR3 is CASGPSGLAGGPITDTQYF. In nucleotides, the CDR3 is TGTGCTAGTGGTCCCTCGGGACTAGCGGGAGGGCCTATCACAGATACGCAGTATTTT. Complete variable domain (other parts from reference TRBV12-5 and TRBJ2-3): DARVTQTPRHKVTEMGQEVTMRCQPILGHNTVFWYRQTMMQGLELLAYFRNRAPLDDSGMPKDRFSAEMPDATLATLKIQPSEPRDSAVYFCASGPSGLAGGPITDTQYFGPGTRLTVL.

This chain uses TRBV5-1 with TRBJ2-3; 9 bases are a match to TRBD1. With V trimmed by 0 bases and J by 5 bases, 4 bases remained unmatched. The CDR3 has 15 amino acids. Germline assignment: CDR1 SGHRS and CDR2 YFSETQ. This CDR3 reads CASSLGDRDLDTQYF. The DNA for the CDR3 is TGCGCCAGCAGCTTGGGGGACAGGGATTTAGATACGCAGTATTTT. Full variable domain (rest looked up from reference TRBV5-1 and TRBJ2-3): KAGVTQTPRYLIKTRGQQVTLSCSPISGHRSVSWYQQTPGQGLQFLFEYFSETQRNKGNFPGRFSGRQFSNSRSEMNVSTLELGDSALYLCASSLGDRDLDTQYFGPGTRLTVL.

The chain couples TRBV30 to TRBJ2-1; D might be TRBD2 (6 bases). The CDR3 is 14 amino acids. V lost 2 bases to trimming and J lost 9 bases, with 17 bases between them. Germline assignment: CDR1 GTSNPN and CDR2 SVGIG (reference sequence). In DNA form, the CDR3 reads TGTGCCTGGAGTATAGGACTAAGTAGTGTTGAGCAGTTCTTC. Amino acid sequence: CAWSIGLSSVEQFF.

CDR3 residues: CATSSTNSGMNYEQYF. CDR3 DNA sequence: TGTGCCACCAGCAGTACTAATAGCGGGATGAACTACGAGCAGTACTTC. This chain connects TRBV15 to TRBJ2-7; 8 bases agree with TRBD2. The CDR3 has 16 amino acids. V was pared by 3 bases and J by 3 bases, with 10 bases of the junction left unmatched. Germline V gene lookup returns CDR1 LNHNV and CDR2 YYDKDF (reference sequence).

This clone was recorded a few times. The chain combines TRBV11-3 with TRBJ1-1; no definite D call. The CDR3 extends over 14 amino acids. V was cut by 1 base and J by 0 bases, with 6 bases left in between. CDR1 SGHNT and CDR2 YENEEA come from the germline V gene. The CDR3: CASSLGPLNTEAFF. Written as DNA, the CDR3 is TGTGCCAGCAGCTTAGGGCCGCTGAACACTGAAGCTTTCTTT.

The rearrangement uses TRBV6-5 and TRBJ2-3; D gene ambiguous. From germline, CDR1 is MNHEY and CDR2 SVGAGI. The germline V and J ends were trimmed by 6 bases and 4 bases, with 11 bases remaining between them. This CDR3 contains 13 residues. CDR3 region: CASRLDSADTQYF. CDR3 bases: TGTGCCAGCAGGCTCGATTCGGCAGATACGCAGTATTTT.

This rearrangement joins TRBV11-3 to TRBJ1-1; D gene ambiguous. V was cut by 5 bases and J by 1 base, with 14 bases left in between. Germline lookup yields CDR1 SGHNT and CDR2 YENEEA. The CDR3 loop spans 15 amino acids. This CDR3 reads CASSPRHSQNTEAFF. The DNA of the CDR3 is TGTGCCAGCAGCCCTCGACATTCCCAGAACACTGAAGCTTTCTTT.

The chain is built from TRBV5-1 and TRBJ2-4, with 7 positions matching TRBD2. V shed 4 bases and J 9 bases; nucleotides not matched to a gene: 10. Germline V lookup: CDR1 SGHRS, CDR2 YFSETQ. This CDR3 is 14 amino acids long. CDR3 region: CASSPGGGAGIQYF. CDR3 DNA: TGCGCCAGCAGCCCGGGCGGGGGTGCCGGCATTCAGTACTTC.

This chain connects TRBV19 to TRBJ1-2; 8 bases are shared with TRBD1. V was clipped by 3 bases and J by 8 bases; unmatched bases: 8. In germline, CDR1 is LNHDA, CDR2 SQIVND (reference sequence). The CDR3 has 14 amino acids. The CDR3 sequence: CASSIRQGISGYTF. The CDR3 region has the DNA TGTGCCAGTAGTATCCGACAGGGGATAAGCGGCTACACCTTC.

In this sample, this clone turned up a few times. The chain joins TRBV19 to TRBJ2-1; 7 bases align to TRBD1. Germline CDR1 is LNHDA and CDR2 is SQIVND (reference sequence). V was pared by 9 bases and J by 0 bases, with 5 bases of the junction left unmatched. CDR3 size: 14 residues. The CDR3 sequence is CARRDRDSYNEQFF. CDR3 coding DNA: TGTGCCAGGAGAGACAGGGACTCCTACAATGAGCAGTTCTTC.

CDR3: CASSPLTGGEDTIYF. The CDR3 coding sequence is TGTGCCAGCTCACCCCTGACAGGGGGCGAGGACACCATATATTTT. This sequence joins TRBV18 and TRBJ1-3; TRBD1 agrees at 10 bases. Germline values: CDR1 KGHSH, CDR2 LQKENI. J was trimmed by 8 bases and V by 3 bases; bases with no gene match: 7. The CDR3 has 15 residues.

V is TRBV30 and J is TRBJ2-1; 7 bases agree with TRBD2. The V and J ends lost 2 bases and 7 bases, in that order; junction bases with no gene match: 5. Germline CDR1 is GTSNPN and CDR2 is SVGIG (reference sequence). The CDR3 has 13 amino acids. Here the CDR3 reads CAWSMGGYNEQFF. CDR3 sequence (DNA): TGTGCCTGGAGTATGGGGGGGTATAATGAGCAGTTCTTC. Full variable domain (outside the CDR3, taken from reference TRBV30 and TRBJ2-1): SQTIHQWPATLVQPVGSPLSLECTVEGTSNPNLYWYRQAAGRGLQLLFYSVGIGQISSEVPQNLSASRPQDRQFILSSKKLLLSDSGFYLCAWSMGGYNEQFFGPGTRLTVL.

This clone has more than one count but fewer than ten. The CDR3 protein is CASSVGPGEGAEAFF. In DNA form, the CDR3 reads TGTGCCAGCAGTGTGGGCCCGGGGGAAGGGGCTGAAGCTTTCTTT. The chain recombines TRBV6-1 with TRBJ1-1; tentative D call: TRBD1 (5 bases). The V gene's germline CDR1 is MNHNS and CDR2 SASEGT. Trimming removed 4 bases from V and 6 bases from J, with 18 bases in between. There are 15 residues in the CDR3.